Listed here are 14 T cell receptor beta chains from one sample, sequenced in a study of shared clonotypes between healthy human individuals. Here immunoSEQ multiplex PCR was the method, and the copy in TCRdb shows in-frame clones only, minus some. This table holds around 700,000 clones, roughly 78% found once. The material sequenced was memory CD4+ T cells sorted from blood. The subset here: CD45RA-negative fraction. All receptors derive from a woman younger than 45 in good health.

This clone occurred once. This chain links TRBV4-2 with TRBJ1-2, with a weak D call TRBD1 (6 bases). Trimming took 0 bases from V and 5 from J, leaving 10 bases between them. The germline gives CDR1 LGHNA, CDR2 YNFKEQ. The CDR3 length is 14 residues. In DNA form, the CDR3 reads TGTGCCAGCAGCCAAGAGTTAGGGGGATATGGCTACACCTTC. It codes for CASSQELGGYGYTF.

The chain recombines TRBV6-5 with TRBJ1-5; perhaps TRBD1 as D (6 bases). V gave up 5 bases and J gave up 5 bases, with 13 bases separating them. This CDR3 region has 14 residues. Germline-derived CDR1 and CDR2 are MNHEY and SVGAGI. The CDR3 region has the DNA TGTGCCAGCAGTCTACAGGGTCGAGATCAGCCCCAGCATTTT. Amino acids: CASSLQGRDQPQHF.

This clone was recorded a few times. The V call is TRBV7-9, the J call TRBJ1-2; 10 bases map to TRBD1. Per germline, CDR1 SEHNR and CDR2 FQNEAQ (reference sequence). The V segment lost 3 bases and the J segment 2 bases; nucleotides outside the gene matches: 6. The CDR3 spans 16 residues. In nucleotides, the CDR3 is TGTGCCAGCAGCTTGGGGGACAGGGGAACGAACTATGGCTACACCTTC. Translated: CASSLGDRGTNYGYTF. The full variable domain, rest sourced from reference TRBV7-9 and TRBJ1-2, is DTGVSQNPRHKITKRGQNVTFRCDPISEHNRLYWYRQTLGQGPEFLTYFQNEAQLEKSRLLSDRFSAERPKGSFSTLEIQRTEQGDSAMYLCASSLGDRGTNYGYTFGSGTRLTVV.

Only a few counts were recorded for this clone. The V gene is TRBV25-1, the J gene TRBJ1-5; D is perhaps TRBD1 (5 bases). This CDR3 is 13 amino acids long. Germline values: CDR1 MGHDK, CDR2 SYGVNS. Deletions cut 6 bases from V and 3 bases from J, with 9 bases between. CDR3 nucleotide sequence: TGTGCCAGCAGGGAGGGGAACAATCAGCCCCAGCATTTT. Its translation is CASREGNNQPQHF.

The chain joins TRBV6-5 to TRBJ1-2; 7 bases align to TRBD1. J was trimmed by 3 bases and V by 6 bases; bases with no gene match: 10. CDR1 is MNHEY and CDR2 is SVGAGI in the germline V gene. This CDR3 is 15 amino acids long. CDR3 DNA: TGTGCCAGCAGAAACCGGGACAGCCCTCACTATGGCTACACCTTC. Protein product: CASRNRDSPHYGYTF.

The chain links TRBV19 to TRBJ2-7; TRBD1 agrees at 9 bases. The CDR3 is made up of 14 amino acids. V lost 3 bases to trimming and J lost 3 bases; unmatched junction nucleotides: 3. The germline CDR1 and CDR2 sequences are LNHDA and SQIVND (reference sequence). CDR3 region: CASSMGQGIYEQYF. CDR3 nucleotide sequence: TGTGCCAGTAGTATGGGACAGGGCATCTACGAGCAGTACTTC. Full variable domain (remainder filled in from reference TRBV19 and TRBJ2-7): DGGITQSPKYLFRKEGQNVTLSCEQNLNHDAMYWYRQDPGQGLRLIYYSQIVNDFQKGDIAEGYSVSREKKESFPLTVTSAQKNPTAFYLCASSMGQGIYEQYFGPGTRLTVT.

V is TRBV28 and J is TRBJ2-1; 8 bases fit TRBD1. CDR1 and CDR2 from the germline V gene are MDHEN and SYDVKM. V dropped 2 bases and J dropped 8; count of bases not matched to a gene: 8. The CDR3 is made up of 15 amino acids. The CDR3 DNA reads TGTGCCAGCAGTTTACAGGGGGCTGGTGAGGATGAGCAGTTCTTC. Its translation is CASSLQGAGEDEQFF.

This chain joins TRBV7-9 and TRBJ2-2, with TRBD1 as a possible D gene (6 bases). The germline V and J ends were trimmed by 4 bases and 1 base, with 13 bases remaining between them. CDR1 SEHNR and CDR2 FQNEAQ come from the germline V gene (reference sequence). CDR3 size: 16 residues. CDR3 sequence (DNA): TGTGCCAGCAGCTCTGATACAGGGAGGAACACCGGGGAGCTGTTTTTT. Translation gives CASSSDTGRNTGELFF.

This clone came up many times. The rearrangement uses TRBV19 and TRBJ2-2; the match to TRBD2 covers 9 bases. The CDR3 totals 15 residues. V lost 8 bases and J lost 6; bases outside the gene matches: 10. Germline V gene data show CDR1 as LNHDA and CDR2 as SQIVND (reference sequence). The CDR3 DNA reads TGTGCCAGTCACCCCGGGACTAGCAGGCCCGGGGAGCTGTTTTTT. Its translation: CASHPGTSRPGELFF.

The chain carries TRBV7-3 and TRBJ2-7; TRBD2 agrees at 10 bases. The junction had 3 bases not matched to a gene; V was cut back by 2 bases and J by 2 bases. This CDR3 is 15 amino acids long. Germline CDR1 is SGHTA and CDR2 is FQGTGA. The CDR3, as DNA: TGTGCCAGCAGCTTAGGTCTAGCGGGGGCCTACGAGCAGTACTTC. It codes for CASSLGLAGAYEQYF.

The DNA of the CDR3 is TGTGCCAGCAGCGCTGAAACAGGGCCAGCCGGGGAGCAGTACTTC. It specifies CASSAETGPAGEQYF. J is TRBJ2-5 and V is TRBV5-4; TRBD1 is a possible D gene (6 bases). V lost 4 bases, J lost 11 bases, and 24 bases lay in between. The CDR3 extends over 15 amino acids. Germline CDR1 reads SGHNT; CDR2 reads YYREEE (reference sequence).

V and J are TRBV29-1 and TRBJ2-3; no reliable D call. With 4 bases removed from V and 5 bases from J, the gap between germline ends came to 13 bases. Germline V lookup: CDR1 SQVTM, CDR2 ANQGSEA. This CDR3 has 13 residues. CDR3 in amino acids: CSVVLAGRDTQYF. The CDR3 coding sequence is TGCAGCGTTGTTTTGGCAGGTCGAGATACGCAGTATTTT.

A word on this clone: A read error may explain this, as a much larger clone is one base away. The CDR3 protein is CASSLAVTGELFF. In nucleotides, the CDR3 is TGTGCCAGCAGCTTAGCGGTCACCGGGGAGCTGTTTTTT. The chain recombines TRBV7-6 with TRBJ2-2; D is ambiguous. The CDR3 covers 13 residues. Germline lookup yields CDR1 SGHVS and CDR2 FNYEAQ. V dropped 0 bases and J dropped 4 bases, with 3 bases sitting between them.

This sequence joins TRBV5-1 and TRBJ2-6; D is undetermined. CDR1 and CDR2 from the germline V gene are SGHRS and YFSETQ. The V gene lost 3 bases and the J gene lost 2 bases, with 6 bases spanning the gap. The CDR3 has 14 residues. This CDR3 reads CASSSGPGANVLTF. CDR3 bases: TGCGCCAGCAGCTCTGGACCTGGGGCCAACGTCCTGACTTTC. Using reference TRBV5-1 and TRBJ2-6 for the parts outside the CDR3, the full variable domain is KAGVTQTPRYLIKTRGQQVTLSCSPISGHRSVSWYQQTPGQGLQFLFEYFSETQRNKGNFPGRFSGRQFSNSRSEMNVSTLELGDSALYLCASSSGPGANVLTFGAGSRLTVL.